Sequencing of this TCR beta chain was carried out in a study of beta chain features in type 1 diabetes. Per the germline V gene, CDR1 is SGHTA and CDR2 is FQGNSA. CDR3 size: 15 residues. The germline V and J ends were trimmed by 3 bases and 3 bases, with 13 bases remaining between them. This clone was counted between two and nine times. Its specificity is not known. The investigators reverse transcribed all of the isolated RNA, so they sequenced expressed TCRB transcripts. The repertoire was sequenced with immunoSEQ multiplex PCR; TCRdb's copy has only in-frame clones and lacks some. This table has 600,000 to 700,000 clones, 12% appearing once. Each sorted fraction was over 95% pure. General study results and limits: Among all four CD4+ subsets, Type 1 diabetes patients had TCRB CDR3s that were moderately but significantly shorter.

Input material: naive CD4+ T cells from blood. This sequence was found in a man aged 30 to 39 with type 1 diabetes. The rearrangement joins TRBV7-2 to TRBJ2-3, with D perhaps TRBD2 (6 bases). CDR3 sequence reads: CASSFRAGGTDTQYF. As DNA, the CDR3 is TGTGCCAGCAGCTTCCGGGCCGGGGGAACAGATACGCAGTATTTT.